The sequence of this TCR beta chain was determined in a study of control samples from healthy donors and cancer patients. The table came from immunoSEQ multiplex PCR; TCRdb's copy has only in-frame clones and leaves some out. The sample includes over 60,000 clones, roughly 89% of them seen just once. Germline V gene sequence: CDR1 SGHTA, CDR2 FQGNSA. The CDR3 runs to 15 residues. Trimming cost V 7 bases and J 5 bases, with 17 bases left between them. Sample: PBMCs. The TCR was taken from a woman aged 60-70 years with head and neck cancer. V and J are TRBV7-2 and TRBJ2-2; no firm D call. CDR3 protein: CASNQQALSTGELFF. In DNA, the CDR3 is TGTGCCAGCAACCAACAAGCCTTAAGTACCGGGGAGCTGTTTTTT. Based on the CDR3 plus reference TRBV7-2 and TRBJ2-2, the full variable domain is GAGVSQSPSNKVTEKGKDVELRCDPISGHTALYWYRQSLGQGLEFLIYFQGNSAPDKSGLPSDRFSAERTGGSVSTLTIQRTQQEDSAVYLCASNQQALSTGELFFGEGSRLTVL.